This is a list of T cell receptor beta chains from one sample in a study of T cell repertoires in cytomegalovirus infection. TCRdb independently ran MiXCR on the reads; one entry per CDR3 protein. The sample holds 900,000 to 950,000 distinct CDR3 sequences, around 32% seen once. Their specific antigens are unknown. The sequencing used cultured CD8+ T cells from PBMCs, collected from culture after CMV antigen stimulation. The receptors shown here come from a human donor in good health (CMV status not recorded). Some clones in this sample may be carry-over from other donors' samples. Both conserved end residues are part of each CDR3. The order of the fields is clone size, V gene, D gene, J gene, CDR3 DNA, CDR3 protein. The D gene is left open where the match is weak. The size field is filled for only some rows; it gives once, few, many or a size class.

>.|TRBV5-5|.|TRBJ2-5
TGTGCCAGCAGCGCCAGGTTGGACGATCGCGAGACCCAGTACTTC
CASSARLDDRETQYF
>few|TRBV7-6|.|TRBJ1-3
TGTGCCAGCAGCCCCGACGGTCTCTGGGACACCATATATTTT
CASSPDGLWDTIYF
>many|TRBV12-5|.|TRBJ2-2
TGTGCTAGTGGTTTGGGGGGACGTGCGAACACCGGGGAGCTGTTTTTT
CASGLGGRANTGELFF
>.|TRBV7-2|TRBD2|TRBJ2-4
TGTGCCAGCAGCTTAGTCTCGGGAGCGGGGGGAGTAGCCAAAAACATTCAGTACTTC
CASSLVSGAGGVAKNIQYF
>.|TRBV4-3|TRBD1|TRBJ2-3
TGCGCCAGCAGCCAAGCCTCCGGGACAGGCCCATACACAGATACGCAGTATTTT
CASSQASGTGPYTDTQYF
>once|TRBV6-6|TRBD1|TRBJ1-2
TGTGCCAGCAGTTACTCGAGACAGGGGGCGGACTATGGCTACACCTTC
CASSYSRQGADYGYTF
>.|TRBV20-1|.|TRBJ1-6
TGCAGTGCTCCTACCCCACAGGGTCCCTATAATTCACCCCTCCACTTT
CSAPTPQGPYNSPLHF
>.|TRBV2|.|TRBJ2-5
TGTGCCAGCAGTGAAGAAGGACTCGTGCAAGAGACCCAGTACTTC
CASSEEGLVQETQYF
>many|TRBV6-1|.|TRBJ2-1
TGTGCCAGCAGTGAAGCCCATAGCTCCTACAATGAGCAGTTCTTC
CASSEAHSSYNEQFF
>few|TRBV7-8|.|TRBJ2-2
TGTGCCAGCAGCTTAATCCCCCAGAACACCGGGGAGCTGTTTTTT
CASSLIPQNTGELFF
>few|TRBV7-2|.|TRBJ2-4
TGTGACAGCAGCCGAACGACAGGCCACTCAGCCAAAAACATTCAGTACTTC
CDSSRTTGHSAKNIQYF
>.|TRBV12-3/TRBV12-4|.|TRBJ1-2
TGTGCCAGCAGCGGCAAATCTAACTATGGCTACACCTTC
CASSGKSNYGYTF
>many|TRBV7-8|.|TRBJ2-1
TGTGCCAGCAACGGGCCGGGAGAGCGCAATGAGCAGTTCTTC
CASNGPGERNEQFF
>few|TRBV4-3|.|TRBJ2-6
TGCGCCAGCAGCCAAGTCAACCCCTCTGGGGCCAACGTCCTGACTTTC
CASSQVNPSGANVLTF
>.|TRBV28|TRBD2|TRBJ2-2
TGTGCCAGCAGTTTCGAAGCTAGCGGGGGGCCCAACGAGGACACCGGGGAGCTGTTGTTT
CASSFEASGGPNEDTGELLF
>.|TRBV28|.|TRBJ1-2
TGTGCCAGCAGTTTAGTCGCCAGGCTAACCCCCGAATTTAACTATGGCTACACCTTC
CASSLVARLTPEFNYGYTF
>.|TRBV4-1|.|TRBJ2-7
TGCGCCAGCAGCCAAGATTTATATGGACTATGGTACGAGCAGTACTTC
CASSQDLYGLWYEQYF
>once|TRBV12-5|.|TRBJ2-3
TGTGCTAGTGGTTTTCGGGGGGCAGGGGCTCCTTTAATAGATACGCAGTATTTT
CASGFRGAGAPLIDTQYF
>.|TRBV6-6|.|TRBJ1-6
TGTGCCAACAGTCCGGGATCTCGGAGGACGAGCTCCTATAATTCACCCCTCCACTTT
CANSPGSRRTSSYNSPLHF
>.|TRBV6-5|.|TRBJ2-2
TGTGCCAGCACTCTGGGGGGCTACACCGGGGAGCTGTTTTTT
CASTLGGYTGELFF
>.|TRBV6-6|.|TRBJ2-1
TGTTCCTGCGGGGCTTCCTACAATGAGCAGTTCTTC
CSCGASYNEQFF
>.|TRBV29-1|.|TRBJ2-7
TGCAGCGTTGAAGATGGGGACGCCGACGAGCAGTACTTC
CSVEDGDADEQYF
>.|TRBV10-3|.|TRBJ1-2
TGTGCCATCAGTGAGGACTATGGCTACACCTTC
CAISEDYGYTF
>few|TRBV4-2|.|TRBJ2-2
TGTGCCAGCAGCAGTGGGGGAGATAACACCGGGGAGCTGTTTTTT
CASSSGGDNTGELFF
>few|TRBV6-2/TRBV6-3|TRBD2|TRBJ2-1
TGTGCCAGCAGTTACGTGGCGGGGGACAATGAGCAGTTCTTC
CASSYVAGDNEQFF
>.|TRBV4-1|.|TRBJ1-1
TGCACCAGCAGCCAAGAAAGCGGGGGGATGAACACTGAAGCTTTCTTT
CTSSQESGGMNTEAFF
>.|TRBV12-3/TRBV12-4|.|TRBJ2-3
TGTGCCAGCAGTTTAGTGAAGCGGAGGCCCCATGCATATACGCAGTATTTT
CASSLVKRRPHAYTQYF
>.|TRBV6-5|.|TRBJ2-3
TGTGCCAGCAGCTACTCGAGAGGGGGGAGCACAGATACGCAGTATTTT
CASSYSRGGSTDTQYF
>few|TRBV19|.|TRBJ1-2
TGTGCCAGTAGTCCGTCGACAGGCGCTTATAACTATGGCTACACCTTC
CASSPSTGAYNYGYTF
>.|TRBV27|.|TRBJ1-4
TGTGCCAGCAGTGTCCAGGGAGTTAATGAAAAACTGTTTTTT
CASSVQGVNEKLFF
>few|TRBV7-2|TRBD2|TRBJ2-3
TGTGCCAGCAGGGGTCTAAGCGGGGGGATCACAGATACGCAGTATTTT
CASRGLSGGITDTQYF
>.|TRBV29-1|TRBD1|TRBJ2-6
TGCAGCGTGAGGGATTCCGGGACAGGTCGAACTGGGGCCAACGTCCTGACTTTC
CSVRDSGTGRTGANVLTF
>.|TRBV19|TRBD2|TRBJ2-3
TGTGCCAGTAGTATTACCGGGACTAGCGGGGCTCTGCATCATACGCAGTATTTT
CASSITGTSGALHHTQYF